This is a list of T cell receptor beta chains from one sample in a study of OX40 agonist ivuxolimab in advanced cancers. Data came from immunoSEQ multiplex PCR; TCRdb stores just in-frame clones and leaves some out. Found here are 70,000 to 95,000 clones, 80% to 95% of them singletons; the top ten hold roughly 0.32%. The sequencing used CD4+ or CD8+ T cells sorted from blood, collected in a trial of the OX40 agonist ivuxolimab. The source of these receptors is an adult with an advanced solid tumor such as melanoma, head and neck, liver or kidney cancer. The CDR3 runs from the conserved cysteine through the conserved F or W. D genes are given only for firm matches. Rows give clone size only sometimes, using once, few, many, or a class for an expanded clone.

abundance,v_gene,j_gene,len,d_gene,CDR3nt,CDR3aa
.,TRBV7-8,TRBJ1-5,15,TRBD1,TGTGCCAGCAGCCTCACAGGAGGGGGCGGTCAGCCCCAGCATTTT,CASSLTGGGGQPQHF
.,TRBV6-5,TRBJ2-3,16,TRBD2,TGTGCCAGCAGTTACAGATTCCGGGGGGGCCAGGATACGCAGTATTTT,CASSYRFRGGQDTQYF
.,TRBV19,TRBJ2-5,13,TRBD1,TGTGCCAGTAGGAAGACAGGGAGCCAGACCCAGTACTTC,CASRKTGSQTQYF
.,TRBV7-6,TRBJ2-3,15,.,TGTGCCAGCAGCTTGGAGGTGATCGGAACAGATACGCAGTATTTT,CASSLEVIGTDTQYF
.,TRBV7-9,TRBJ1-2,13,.,TGTGCCAGCAGCTTCGGGCAGAACTATGGCTACACCTTC,CASSFGQNYGYTF
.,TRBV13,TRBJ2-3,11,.,TGTGCCAGCGGCTGGCGGGATACGCAGTATTTT,CASGWRDTQYF
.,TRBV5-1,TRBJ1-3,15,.,TGCGCCAGCACCCACCCCCAGGGGACTGGAAACACCATATATTTT,CASTHPQGTGNTIYF
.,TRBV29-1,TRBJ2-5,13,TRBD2,TGCAGCGTTGAACGCGGGGGGCAAGAGACCCAGTACTTC,CSVERGGQETQYF
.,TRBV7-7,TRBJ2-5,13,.,TGTGCTAGCAGCTTACTGAGGGTTGAGACCCAGTACTTC,CASSLLRVETQYF
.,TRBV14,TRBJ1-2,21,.,TGTGCCAGCAGCCAAATCGGACACCCTCCGGGACCCCTAAGGAAGAGCTATGGCTACACCTTC,CASSQIGHPPGPLRKSYGYTF
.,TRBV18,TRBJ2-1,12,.,TGTGCCAGCTCACCAGGGACGGGGAGGCAGTTCTTC,CASSPGTGRQFF
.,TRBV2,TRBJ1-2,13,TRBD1,TGTGCCAGCAGTCCTACAGGGGACTATGGCTACACCTTC,CASSPTGDYGYTF
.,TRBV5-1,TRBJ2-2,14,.,TGCGCCAGCAGGGACCAGGCGAACACCGGGGAGCTGTTTTTT,CASRDQANTGELFF
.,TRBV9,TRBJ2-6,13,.,TGTGCCAGCAGCGTTCCGGGGGCCAACGTCCTGACTTTC,CASSVPGANVLTF
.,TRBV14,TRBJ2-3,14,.,TGTGCCAGCAGCCAAGTAACCTGGCCAGATACGCAGTATTTT,CASSQVTWPDTQYF
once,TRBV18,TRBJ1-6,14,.,TGTGCCAGCTCGCTGGAGCGGGGAGACTCACCCCTCCACTTT,CASSLERGDSPLHF
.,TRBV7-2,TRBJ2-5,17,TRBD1,TGTGCCAGCAGCTTAATTTCTGGACAGGGGGGTCAAGAGACCCAGTACTTC,CASSLISGQGGQETQYF
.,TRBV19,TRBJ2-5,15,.,TGTGCCAGTAGTATAGATAATGCATGGCAAGAGACCCAGTACTTC,CASSIDNAWQETQYF
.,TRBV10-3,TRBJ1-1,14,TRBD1,TGTGCCATCAGTGGGGAGGGGGCTGGCACTGAAGCTTTCTTT,CAISGEGAGTEAFF
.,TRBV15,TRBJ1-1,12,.,TGTGCCACCAGCAGAGATTATGGGCCAACTTTCTTT,CATSRDYGPTFF
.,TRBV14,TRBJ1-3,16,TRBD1,TGTGCCAGCAGCCGACCGGGACAGTGGCGTGGAAACACCATATATTTT,CASSRPGQWRGNTIYF
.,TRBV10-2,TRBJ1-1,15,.,TGCGCCAGCAGTGGTTTTACAGGAGGGGGTACTGAAGCTTTCTTT,CASSGFTGGGTEAFF
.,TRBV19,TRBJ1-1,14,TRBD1,TGTGCCAGTAGTTTGGGACAGGGGGCAACTGAAGCTTTCTTT,CASSLGQGATEAFF
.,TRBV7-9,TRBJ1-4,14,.,TGTGCCAGCAGCTTCTCAGAGACTAATGAAAAACTGTTTTTT,CASSFSETNEKLFF
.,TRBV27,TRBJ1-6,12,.,TGCGCCAGCAGTCCGATCAATTCACCCCTCCACTTT,CASSPINSPLHF
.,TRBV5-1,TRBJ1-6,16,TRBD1,TGCGCCAGCAGAAAAAGCGGACAGGGTAATAATTCACCCCTCCACTTT,CASRKSGQGNNSPLHF
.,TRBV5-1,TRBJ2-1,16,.,TGCGCCAGCAGCTTGGTACCGGGGGACACCTACAATGAGCAGTTCTTC,CASSLVPGDTYNEQFF
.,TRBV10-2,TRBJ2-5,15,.,TGCGCCAGCACCTCGGACCCCTTCAAGGGAGAGACCCAGTACTTC,CASTSDPFKGETQYF
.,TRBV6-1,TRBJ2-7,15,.,TGTGCCAGCAGTGAAGCGGGTAGGGCGACCTACGAGCAGTACTTC,CASSEAGRATYEQYF
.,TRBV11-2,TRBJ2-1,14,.,TGTGCCAGCAGCCTCGAGGGGGGCCCAAATGAGCAGTTCTTC,CASSLEGGPNEQFF
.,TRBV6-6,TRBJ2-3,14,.,TGTGCCAGCAGTAAGCGCAGGAGCACAGATACGCAGTATTTT,CASSKRRSTDTQYF
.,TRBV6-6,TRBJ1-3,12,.,TGTGCCAGTTGGAGGGAAGAGCACACCATATATTTT,CASWREEHTIYF
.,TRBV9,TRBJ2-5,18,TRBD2,TGTGCCAGCAGCGTAGGTCATGGAAGGGCTAGCGGGCAAGAGACCCAGTACTTC,CASSVGHGRASGQETQYF
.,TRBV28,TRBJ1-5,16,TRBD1,TGTGCCAGCAGTACAAGATCAGGGGGCTACCCCCAGCCCCAGCATTTT,CASSTRSGGYPQPQHF
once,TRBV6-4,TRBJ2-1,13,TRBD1,TGTGCCAGCAGCACAGGGGTCCGCAATGAGCAGTTCTTC,CASSTGVRNEQFF
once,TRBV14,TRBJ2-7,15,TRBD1,TGTGCCAGCAGCCAAGTGACAGGGGCTCCCTACGAGCAGTACTTC,CASSQVTGAPYEQYF
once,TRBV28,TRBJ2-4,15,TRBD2,TGTGCCAGCAGCCTGCTTGCGGGGGGGCAGAACATTCAGTACTTC,CASSLLAGGQNIQYF
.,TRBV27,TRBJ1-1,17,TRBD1,TGTGCCAGCAGTTTTGGGGACCCGGGACAGGGGAGCACTGAAGCTTTCTTT,CASSFGDPGQGSTEAFF
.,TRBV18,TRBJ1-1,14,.,TGTGCCAGCTCAGGGGGGAGTTTGAACACTGAAGCTTTCTTT,CASSGGSLNTEAFF
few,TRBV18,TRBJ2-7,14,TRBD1,TGTGCCAGCTCCTCCGGGACAGGGCTGCGGGAGCAGTACTTC,CASSSGTGLREQYF
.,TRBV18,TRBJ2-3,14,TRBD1,TGTGCCAGCTCACGGACAGGGGGCGAAGATACGCAGTATTTT,CASSRTGGEDTQYF
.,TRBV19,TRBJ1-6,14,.,TGTGCCAGTACCTCGGGCACTTCTAATTCACCCCTCCACTTT,CASTSGTSNSPLHF
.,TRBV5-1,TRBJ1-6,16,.,TGCGCCAGCAGCTTGCGGGCGGCCAGAATGGATTCACCCCTCCACTTT,CASSLRAARMDSPLHF
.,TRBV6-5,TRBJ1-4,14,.,TGTGCCAGCAAGGTGCAGGGAACTAATGAAAAACTGTTTTTT,CASKVQGTNEKLFF
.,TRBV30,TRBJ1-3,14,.,TGTGCCTCCCCGAGGGAAGGGTCTGGAAACACCATATATTTT,CASPREGSGNTIYF
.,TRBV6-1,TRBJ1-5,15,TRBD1,TGTGCCAGCAGCGCGGACAGGGCTAGCAATCAGCCCCAGCATTTT,CASSADRASNQPQHF
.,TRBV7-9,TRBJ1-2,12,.,TGTGCCAGCAGCTTAGAAACCTATGGCTACACCTTC,CASSLETYGYTF
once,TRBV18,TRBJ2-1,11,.,TGTGCCAGCTCCACCGTAGGTGAGCAGTTCTTC,CASSTVGEQFF
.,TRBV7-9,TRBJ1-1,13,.,TGTGCCAGTAGCTTAGATGGGCTCGTCAGGGCTTTCTTT,CASSLDGLVRAFF
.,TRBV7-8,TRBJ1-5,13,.,TGTGCCAGCAGCTTAAGTCAGGATCAGCCCCAGCATTTT,CASSLSQDQPQHF
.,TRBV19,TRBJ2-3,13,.,TGTGCCAGTAGTAAGACCGGGAGAGATACGCAGTATTTT,CASSKTGRDTQYF
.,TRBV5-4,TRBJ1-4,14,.,TGTGCCAGCAGCTTGTTAGGAGAAAGTGAAAAACTGTTTTTT,CASSLLGESEKLFF
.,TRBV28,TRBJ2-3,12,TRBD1,TGTGCCAGCAGTTCTGGGACAGTGCTGCAGTATTTT,CASSSGTVLQYF
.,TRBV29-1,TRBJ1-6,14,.,TGCAGCGTTGGAGAAGGGATGAATAATTCACCCCTCCACTTT,CSVGEGMNNSPLHF
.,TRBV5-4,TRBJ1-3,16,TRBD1,TGTGCCAGCAGTATCAGGACAGGAGTCGCTGGAAACACCATATATTTT,CASSIRTGVAGNTIYF
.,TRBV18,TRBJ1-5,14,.,TGTGCCAGCTCACCAGGCGGGGGGGTAGTGCCCCAGCATTTT,CASSPGGGVVPQHF
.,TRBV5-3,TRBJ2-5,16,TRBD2,TGTGCCAGAACCTCCTTCGGGGGGGCGTACCAAGAGACCCAGTACTTC,CARTSFGGAYQETQYF
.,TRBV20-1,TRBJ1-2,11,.,TGCAGTGCGGGGGGGAACTATGGCTACACCTTC,CSAGGNYGYTF
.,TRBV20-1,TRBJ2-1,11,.,TGCAGTGGGCGGATGGACAATGAGCAGTTCTTC,CSGRMDNEQFF
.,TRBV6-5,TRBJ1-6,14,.,TGTGCCACCAAGTTGGGGGCACGTAATTCACCCCTCCACTTT,CATKLGARNSPLHF